This T cell receptor (beta chain) was retrieved from a study of T cell changes during pregnancy in multiple sclerosis (dated by TCRdb to about 2019). About the study as a whole: The study examined how the T cell repertoire changed over the course of pregnancy in women with multiple sclerosis.

V is clipped by 1 base and J by 0 bases, and the sequence between their germline boundaries is 7 bases long. The CDR3 covers 15 residues, taking in both the cysteine and the phenylalanine. The read is trimmed to its CDR3 DNA, 45 bases read in frame from base 1. From the germline V gene, CDR1 is SGHDN and CDR2 is FVKESK. A note on this clone: There is no known antigen for this receptor. The input lacks base qualities; no much larger clone sits a single base away.

Libraries were constructed by the immunoSEQ multiplex PCR assay. TCRdb took over this immuneACCESS table, retaining in-frame rearrangements with V and J assigned. Such tables are incomplete; in checked studies, under half of the missing clones stem from an unresolved V gene, and the remainder is unexplained. The sample has around 100,000 clones on record, approximately 90% of them singletons. 3% to 3.5% of the sample rests with the top ten. This receptor chain uses TRBV14 and TRBJ1-3; no D segment can be confidently identified. The clonotype was recovered from a female donor with multiple sclerosis, enrolled in a pregnancy study. Sequenced here: peripheral blood, sampled after pregnancy. This receptor has the CDR3 CASSQGLSSGNTIYF. The nucleotides are TGTGCCAGCAGCCAAGGGTTGAGCTCTGGAAACACCATATATTTT.